This note documents a single T cell receptor (beta chain) sequence. The antigen remains undetermined. The data were taken from a study of T cells and Merkel cell carcinoma outcomes. Whole-study findings and limits: Merkel cell carcinoma outcomes were reportedly predicted by repertoire and T-cell density.

V lost 0 bases, J lost 4 bases, and 2 bases stayed unmatched. CDR1 is SGHAT, CDR2 FQNNGV, per germline. The CDR3 spans 14 residues. Assay used: immunoSEQ multiplex PCR; TCRdb lists only in-frame clones, some missing. This table holds some 16,000 clones, about four fifths found once. The TCR comes from a human donor with Merkel cell carcinoma. The sequencing input was tumor tissue from Merkel cell carcinoma. This rearrangement joins TRBV11-2 to TRBJ2-7; TRBD1 matches 8 bases. The chain's CDR3 is CASSLDRGLYEQYF. The CDR3 DNA reads TGTGCCAGCAGCTTAGACAGGGGGCTGTACGAGCAGTACTTC. Supplemented by reference TRBV11-2 and TRBJ2-7, the full variable domain reads EAGVAQSPRYKIIEKRQSVAFWCNPISGHATLYWYQQILGQGPKLLIQFQNNGVVDDSQLPKDRFSAERLKGVDSTLKIQPAKLEDSAVYLCASSLDRGLYEQYFGPGTRLTVT.